One and the same sample provided the 6 T cell receptor beta chains below, sequenced in a study of T cells in localized non-small cell lung cancer. TCRdb's copy holds only in-frame clones and misses some; the assay was immunoSEQ multiplex PCR. The data show 45,000 to 50,000 clones, approximately 90% seen once. This specimen was PBMCs, taken before any cancer treatment. The receptors here all came from a man between 40 and 70 years old with stage II lung adenocarcinoma.

The rearrangement links TRBV5-1 to TRBJ1-1; 7 bases agree with TRBD1. The junction had 7 bases not matched to a gene; V was cut back by 1 base and J by 4 bases. The CDR3 extends over 15 amino acids. CDR1 is SGHRS, CDR2 YFSETQ, per germline. This CDR3 reads CASSLIIRGSTEAFF. The CDR3 nucleotides are TGCGCCAGCAGCTTGATAATCAGGGGGAGCACTGAAGCTTTCTTT.

This clone is a singleton in its sample. V usage is TRBV30 and J usage is TRBJ2-1; 11 bases are a match to TRBD2. Trimming removed 2 bases from V and 5 bases from J; junction bases left unmatched: 8. CDR3 length equals 16 residues. The germline V gene encodes CDR1 GTSNPN and CDR2 SVGIG (reference sequence). The CDR3 spells CAWSILSGGADNEQFF. DNA of the CDR3: TGTGCCTGGAGTATCCTTAGCGGGGGGGCGGACAATGAGCAGTTCTTC.

The chain couples TRBV2 to TRBJ2-3, with D uncertain. Germline V gene data show CDR1 as SNHLY and CDR2 as FYNNEI. The CDR3 length is 13 residues. V was cut by 6 bases and J by 8 bases, with 15 bases left in between. The CDR3 loop reads CASRRWAIPTQYF. The CDR3 nucleotides are TGTGCCAGCAGACGCTGGGCCATCCCTACGCAGTATTTT.

This chain uses TRBV28 with TRBJ2-1, with 7 bases lining up with TRBD2. Trimming cost V 4 bases and J 0 bases; bases outside gene matches: 9. The CDR3 extends over 17 amino acids. Germline CDR1 MDHEN, CDR2 SYDVKM. CDR3 residues: CASSSPLGGSSYNEQFF. For the CDR3, the DNA is TGTGCCAGCAGTTCGCCCCTGGGGGGGAGCTCCTACAATGAGCAGTTCTTC.

This clone has a single count. The genes are TRBV6-1 and TRBJ1-6; TRBD1 matches 8 bases. Looked up from germline, CDR1 is MNHNS and CDR2 is SASEGT. The length of the CDR3 is 15 residues. Trimming cost V 5 bases and J 10 bases; bases outside gene matches: 10. CDR3 nucleotide sequence: TGTGCCAGCAGTATCGGACAGGGCTATAGATCACCCCTCCACTTT. Its protein product is CASSIGQGYRSPLHF.

The chain has TRBV6-1 and TRBJ2-5; D is undetermined. V lost 1 base to trimming and J lost 7 bases, with 10 bases between them. The CDR3 is 13 amino acids. Germline lookup yields CDR1 MNHNS and CDR2 SASEGT. The CDR3 nucleotides read TGTGCCAGCAGTGAAGGGTCCGAATGGACCCAGTACTTC. It translates to CASSEGSEWTQYF.